The rows below give T cell receptor beta chains drawn from one sample of a study of shared clonotypes between healthy human individuals. The table came from immunoSEQ multiplex PCR; TCRdb's copy has only in-frame clones and leaves some out. This sample has 1,400,000 or so clones, with 98% found just once. Sample: naive CD4+ T cells sorted from blood. Receptor source: a man aged 25-45 years in good health. Each CDR3 is given with its conserved first and last residue. The D gene is left open where the match is weak. Where a row states a size, it is once, few, many or the class of an expanded clone; other rows omit it.

J: TRBJ2-3
size: NA
D: NA
V: TRBV28
length: 15
DNA: TGTGCCAGCTGGGCGTGGGGGGGGCGCACAGATACGCAGTATTTT
CDR3: CASWAWGGRTDTQYF

J: TRBJ1-5
size: NA
D: NA
V: TRBV30
length: 14
DNA: TGTGCCTGGGCCGGGGCGGGTAGCAATCAGCCCCAGCATTTT
CDR3: CAWAGAGSNQPQHF

J: TRBJ1-5
size: NA
D: TRBD1
V: TRBV6-6
length: 15
DNA: TGTGCCAGCAGTTACTTGGGGACAGGGAATCAGCCCCAGCATTTT
CDR3: CASSYLGTGNQPQHF

J: TRBJ2-5
size: NA
D: TRBD1
V: TRBV18
length: 17
DNA: TGTGCCAGCTCAACGGACAGGGTGGGGCACGGCCAAGAGACCCAGTACTTC
CDR3: CASSTDRVGHGQETQYF

J: TRBJ1-5
size: NA
D: NA
V: TRBV6-5
length: 13
DNA: TGTGCCAGCAGCGACAGTAGCAATCAGCCCCAGCATTTT
CDR3: CASSDSSNQPQHF

J: TRBJ2-7
size: NA
D: NA
V: TRBV4-2
length: 14
DNA: TGTGCCAGCAGCCTTGCCTCGGCCAGCTACGAGCAGTACTTC
CDR3: CASSLASASYEQYF

J: TRBJ2-7
size: NA
D: TRBD2
V: TRBV9
length: 14
DNA: TGTGCCAGCAGCGCCGGGACTAGAAGCTACGAGCAGTACTTC
CDR3: CASSAGTRSYEQYF

J: TRBJ2-3
size: NA
D: NA
V: TRBV5-1
length: 16
DNA: TGCGCCAGCAGCTTCCTCCCAGGCGGACGCACAGATACGCAGTATTTT
CDR3: CASSFLPGGRTDTQYF

J: TRBJ2-1
size: NA
D: NA
V: TRBV7-6
length: 18
DNA: TGTGCCAGCAGCCCAAATCACGGAGTAAGCGGCGCTTACAATGAGCAGTTCTTC
CDR3: CASSPNHGVSGAYNEQFF

J: TRBJ2-7
size: NA
D: NA
V: TRBV2
length: 13
DNA: TGTGCCAGCCGGGACCACATAGCATCGTCTCAGTACTTC
CDR3: CASRDHIASSQYF

J: TRBJ1-5
size: once
D: NA
V: TRBV19
length: 13
DNA: TGTGCCAGTAGTATAGATTTAAGGCAGCCCCAGCATTTT
CDR3: CASSIDLRQPQHF

J: TRBJ2-1
size: NA
D: TRBD2
V: TRBV27
length: 18
DNA: TGTGCCAGCAGTCCACAACGGACTAGCGCGGGAGCCTACAATGAGCAGTTCTTC
CDR3: CASSPQRTSAGAYNEQFF

J: TRBJ2-7
size: NA
D: TRBD2
V: TRBV29-1
length: 11
DNA: TGCAGCGCGGGAGGGAACTACGAGCAGTACTTC
CDR3: CSAGGNYEQYF

J: TRBJ2-1
size: NA
D: TRBD2
V: TRBV7-9
length: 16
DNA: TGTGCCAGCAGCTTCGGACTAGCGGGGTTCTACAATGAGCAGTTCTTC
CDR3: CASSFGLAGFYNEQFF

J: TRBJ2-2
size: NA
D: TRBD2
V: TRBV28
length: 16
DNA: TGTGCCAGCAGCGGGGGGGTCCTAGCGAACACCGGGGAGCTGTTTTTT
CDR3: CASSGGVLANTGELFF

J: TRBJ1-1
size: NA
D: NA
V: TRBV5-1
length: 15
DNA: TGCGCCAGCAGCCATCTTGGAGAAAAAAACACTGAAGCTTTCTTT
CDR3: CASSHLGEKNTEAFF

J: TRBJ2-1
size: NA
D: NA
V: TRBV20-1
length: 11
DNA: TGCAGTGCTCCAGACCGCAATGAGCAGTTCTTC
CDR3: CSAPDRNEQFF

J: TRBJ2-5
size: NA
D: NA
V: TRBV4-2
length: 15
DNA: TGTGCCAGCAGCCAACAAACCCTTCGGGGTGTAACCCAGTACTTC
CDR3: CASSQQTLRGVTQYF

J: TRBJ2-3
size: NA
D: NA
V: TRBV6-1
length: 15
DNA: TGTGCCAGCAGTTCCTGGGGCCTTAACACAGATACGCAGTATTTT
CDR3: CASSSWGLNTDTQYF

J: TRBJ2-3
size: NA
D: TRBD1
V: TRBV5-4
length: 15
DNA: TGTGCCAGCAGCTCCGCCAGGGGGAGCACAGATACGCAGTATTTT
CDR3: CASSSARGSTDTQYF

J: TRBJ2-2
size: NA
D: TRBD1
V: TRBV19
length: 17
DNA: TGTGCCAGTAGTATCTTGACTGGACAGGGTCTCACCGGGGAGCTGTTTTTT
CDR3: CASSILTGQGLTGELFF

J: TRBJ1-2
size: NA
D: NA
V: TRBV28
length: 12
DNA: TGTGCCAGCAGTCTACGTGCTTATGGCTACACCTTC
CDR3: CASSLRAYGYTF

J: TRBJ2-2
size: NA
D: TRBD2
V: TRBV19
length: 16
DNA: TGTGCCAGTAGTATCGGTGGCGGGGGTAAAACCGGGGAGCTGTTTTTT
CDR3: CASSIGGGGKTGELFF

J: TRBJ2-1
size: NA
D: NA
V: TRBV29-1
length: 14
DNA: TGCAGCGTTGAAGATGCCCGGTATAGCGACGAGCAGTTCTTC
CDR3: CSVEDARYSDEQFF

J: TRBJ2-2
size: NA
D: TRBD2
V: TRBV7-6
length: 16
DNA: TGTGCCAGCAGCCCTAGACTAGCGGGAGTACCCGGGGAGCTGTTTTTT
CDR3: CASSPRLAGVPGELFF

J: TRBJ2-3
size: NA
D: TRBD2
V: TRBV5-6
length: 17
DNA: TGTGCCAGCAGCTTTAACCCGGCTAGCGGGAGAATAGATACGCAGTATTTT
CDR3: CASSFNPASGRIDTQYF

J: TRBJ2-5
size: NA
D: NA
V: TRBV15
length: 14
DNA: TGTGCCACCAGCAGAGCAATCGGTCCCGAGACCCAGTACTTC
CDR3: CATSRAIGPETQYF

J: TRBJ1-4
size: once
D: TRBD1
V: TRBV19
length: 16
DNA: TGTGCCAGTAGATTAGGGGGCCCGACAACTAATGAAAAACTGTTTTTT
CDR3: CASRLGGPTTNEKLFF

J: TRBJ2-1
size: NA
D: TRBD2
V: TRBV11-3
length: 17
DNA: TGTGCCAGCAGCTTAGCGGTTACTAGCGATATGGGGGGTGAGCAGTTCTTC
CDR3: CASSLAVTSDMGGEQFF

J: TRBJ2-7
size: once
D: NA
V: TRBV9
length: 11
DNA: TGTGCCAGCAGCGTAGGGGGGGAGCAGTACTTC
CDR3: CASSVGGEQYF

J: TRBJ2-1
size: NA
D: TRBD1
V: TRBV18
length: 20
DNA: TGTGCCAGCTCACCACCGATCGGGACAGGGGGGCCTAGCTCCTACAATGAGCAGTTCTTC
CDR3: CASSPPIGTGGPSSYNEQFF

J: TRBJ2-7
size: NA
D: TRBD1
V: TRBV5-1
length: 14
DNA: TGCGCCAGCAGCCTGGGACAGGGGGCCTACGAGCAGTACTTC
CDR3: CASSLGQGAYEQYF

J: TRBJ2-1
size: NA
D: TRBD2
V: TRBV7-9
length: 16
DNA: TGTGCCAGCAGCGAGCTAGCGGGAGGGCCAGATAGGGAGCAGTTCTTC
CDR3: CASSELAGGPDREQFF

J: TRBJ2-7
size: NA
D: TRBD1
V: TRBV5-1
length: 14
DNA: TGCGCCAGCAGCTTCGGGACAGGCGGCTACGAGCAGTACTTC
CDR3: CASSFGTGGYEQYF

J: TRBJ2-5
size: NA
D: NA
V: TRBV11-2
length: 15
DNA: TGTGCCAGCAGCTTAGCCGGGCTCCCCCCGGAGACCCAGTACTTC
CDR3: CASSLAGLPPETQYF

J: TRBJ1-1
size: once
D: NA
V: TRBV7-9
length: 14
DNA: TGTGCCAGCAGCTCAGACAGGCTGAACACTGAAGCTTTCTTT
CDR3: CASSSDRLNTEAFF

J: TRBJ2-7
size: NA
D: TRBD1
V: TRBV28
length: 16
DNA: TGTGCCAGCAGTCACCAAGGACAGGGGTCCCACTACGAGCAGTACTTC
CDR3: CASSHQGQGSHYEQYF

J: TRBJ2-7
size: once
D: TRBD2
V: TRBV9
length: 14
DNA: TGTGCCAGCATTGGACTAGCGGGCCCCTACGAGCAGTACTTC
CDR3: CASIGLAGPYEQYF

J: TRBJ1-5
size: once
D: TRBD1
V: TRBV5-6
length: 16
DNA: TGTGCCAGCAGCAGACAGGGGGGTTCGGGCAATCAGCCCCAGCATTTT
CDR3: CASSRQGGSGNQPQHF